This TCR beta chain was recorded in a study of beta chain features in type 1 diabetes. General observations from the study: Any HLA-type effect on TCRB rearrangement remained unresolved here. Among patients with Type 1 diabetes, TCRB CDR3s were moderately but significantly shorter in every one of the four CD4+ subsets. The study found fewer insertions and more deletions at VDJ junctions in type 1 diabetes patients.

Germline CDR1 reads SGHRS; CDR2 reads YFSETQ. The V end was cut by 0 bases, the J end by 5 bases, with 13 bases between. This CDR3 region has 15 residues. What was sequenced were expressed TCRB transcripts, since all of the isolated RNA had been reverse transcribed. The protocol was immunoSEQ multiplex PCR, while the TCRdb copy is restricted to in-frame clones and leaves out a portion. The sample has about 150,000 clones, 7.8% seen once; the top ten hold around 0.94%. As to this clone: No antigen is known for it.

The receptor comes from a woman between 40 and 50 years old with type 1 diabetes. V usage is TRBV5-1 and J usage is TRBJ2-3; tentatively, D is TRBD2 (5 bases). The sequenced sample was central memory CD4+ T cells from blood. As DNA, the CDR3 is TGCGCCAGCAGCTTGGACTGGCCGGGGAAAGATACGCAGTATTTT. The encoded protein is CASSLDWPGKDTQYF.